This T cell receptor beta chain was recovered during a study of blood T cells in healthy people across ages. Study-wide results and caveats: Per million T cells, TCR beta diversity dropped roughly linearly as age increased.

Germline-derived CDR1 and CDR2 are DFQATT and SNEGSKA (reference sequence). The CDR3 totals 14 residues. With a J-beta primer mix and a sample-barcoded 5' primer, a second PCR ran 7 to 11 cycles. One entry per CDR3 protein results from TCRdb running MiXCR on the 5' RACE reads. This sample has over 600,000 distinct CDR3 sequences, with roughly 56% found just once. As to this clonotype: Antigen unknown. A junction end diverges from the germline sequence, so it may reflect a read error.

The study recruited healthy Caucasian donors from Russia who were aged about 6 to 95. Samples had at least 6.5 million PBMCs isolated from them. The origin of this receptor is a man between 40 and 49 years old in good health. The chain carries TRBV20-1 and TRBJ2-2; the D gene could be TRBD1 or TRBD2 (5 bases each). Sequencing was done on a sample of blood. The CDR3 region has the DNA TGCAGTGCAAGAGGGCAGACAGTAACCGGGGAGCTGTTTTTT. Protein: CSARGQTVTGELFF.